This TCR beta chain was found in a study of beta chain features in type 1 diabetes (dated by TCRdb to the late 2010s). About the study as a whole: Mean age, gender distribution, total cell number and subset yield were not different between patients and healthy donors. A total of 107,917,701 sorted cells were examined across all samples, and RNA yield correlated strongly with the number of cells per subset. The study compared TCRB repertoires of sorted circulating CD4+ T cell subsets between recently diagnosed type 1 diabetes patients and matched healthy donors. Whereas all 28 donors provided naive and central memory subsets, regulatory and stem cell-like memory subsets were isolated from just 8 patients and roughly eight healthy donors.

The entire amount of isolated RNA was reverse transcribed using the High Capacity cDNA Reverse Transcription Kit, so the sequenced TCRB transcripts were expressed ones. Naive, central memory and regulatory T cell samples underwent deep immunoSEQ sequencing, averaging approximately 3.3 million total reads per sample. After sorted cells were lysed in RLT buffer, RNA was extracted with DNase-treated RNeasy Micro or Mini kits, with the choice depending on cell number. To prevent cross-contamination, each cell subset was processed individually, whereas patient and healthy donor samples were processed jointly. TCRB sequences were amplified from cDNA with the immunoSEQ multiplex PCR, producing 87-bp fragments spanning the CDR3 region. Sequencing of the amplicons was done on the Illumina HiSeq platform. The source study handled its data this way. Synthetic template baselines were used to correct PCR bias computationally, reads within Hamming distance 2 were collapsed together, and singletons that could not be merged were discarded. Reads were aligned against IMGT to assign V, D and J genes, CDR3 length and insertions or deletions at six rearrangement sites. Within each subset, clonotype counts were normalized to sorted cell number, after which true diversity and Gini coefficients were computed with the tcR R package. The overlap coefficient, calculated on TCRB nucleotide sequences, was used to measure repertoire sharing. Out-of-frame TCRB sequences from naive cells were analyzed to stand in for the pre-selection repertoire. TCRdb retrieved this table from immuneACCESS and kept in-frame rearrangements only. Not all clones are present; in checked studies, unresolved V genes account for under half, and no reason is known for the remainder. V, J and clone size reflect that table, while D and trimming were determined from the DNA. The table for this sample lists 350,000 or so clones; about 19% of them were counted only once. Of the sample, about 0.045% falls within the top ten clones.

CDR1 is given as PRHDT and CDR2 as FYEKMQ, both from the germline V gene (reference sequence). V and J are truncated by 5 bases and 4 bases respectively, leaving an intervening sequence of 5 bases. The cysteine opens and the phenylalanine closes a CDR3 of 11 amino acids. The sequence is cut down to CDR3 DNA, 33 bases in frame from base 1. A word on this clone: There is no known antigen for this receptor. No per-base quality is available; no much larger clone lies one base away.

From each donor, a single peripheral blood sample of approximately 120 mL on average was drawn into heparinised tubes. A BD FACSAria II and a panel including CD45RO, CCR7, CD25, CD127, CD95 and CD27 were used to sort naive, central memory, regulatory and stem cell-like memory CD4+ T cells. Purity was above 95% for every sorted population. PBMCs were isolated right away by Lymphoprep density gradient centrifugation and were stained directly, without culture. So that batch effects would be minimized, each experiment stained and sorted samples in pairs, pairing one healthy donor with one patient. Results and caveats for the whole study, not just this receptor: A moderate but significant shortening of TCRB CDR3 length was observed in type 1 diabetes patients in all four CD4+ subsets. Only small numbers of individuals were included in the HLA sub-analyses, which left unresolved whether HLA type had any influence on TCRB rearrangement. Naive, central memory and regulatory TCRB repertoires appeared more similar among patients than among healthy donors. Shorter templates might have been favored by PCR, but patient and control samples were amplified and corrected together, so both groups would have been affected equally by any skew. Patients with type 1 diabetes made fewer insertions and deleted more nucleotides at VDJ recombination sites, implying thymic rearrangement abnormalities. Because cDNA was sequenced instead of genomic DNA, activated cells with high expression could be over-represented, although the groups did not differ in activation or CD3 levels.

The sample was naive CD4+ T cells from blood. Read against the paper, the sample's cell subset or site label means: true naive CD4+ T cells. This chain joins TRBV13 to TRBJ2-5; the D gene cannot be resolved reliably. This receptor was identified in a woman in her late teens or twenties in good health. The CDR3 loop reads CASSPRETQYF. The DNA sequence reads TGTGCCAGCAGCCCCCGAGAGACCCAGTACTTC.